These T cell receptor beta chains were read from a single sample in a study of neurological immune-mediated disorders. TCRdb called the 5' RACE reads again in MiXCR, with one record for every CDR3 protein. Among about 59,000 distinct CDR3 sequences listed, approximately 3.5% were seen once. Sequencing input: PBMCs. These receptors were collected from a woman younger than 45 with multiple sclerosis. CDR3s include the opening cysteine and the closing phenylalanine or tryptophan. The D gene is left open where the match is weak. The listing skips clone size in some rows; elsewhere it reads once, few, many or a size class.

v_gene: TRBV29-1; j_gene: TRBJ2-4; d_gene: TRBD2; abundance: medium-sized; CDR3aa: CSVVPASGGAWAKNIQYF; CDR3nt: TGCAGCGTTGTCCCTGCTAGCGGGGGGGCCTGGGCCAAAAACATTCAGTACTTC
v_gene: TRBV11-2; j_gene: TRBJ2-5; d_gene: NA; abundance: many; CDR3aa: CASSLDGVQETQYF; CDR3nt: TGTGCCAGCAGCCTAGACGGAGTACAAGAGACCCAGTACTTC
v_gene: TRBV29-1; j_gene: TRBJ2-3; d_gene: NA; abundance: few; CDR3aa: CSVSVDTQYF; CDR3nt: TGCAGCGTTTCGGTAGATACGCAGTATTTT
v_gene: TRBV7-2; j_gene: TRBJ2-7; d_gene: TRBD2; abundance: many; CDR3aa: CASSDRGLAGSEQYF; CDR3nt: TGTGCCAGCAGCGATAGGGGACTAGCGGGCTCCGAGCAGTACTTC
v_gene: TRBV5-6; j_gene: TRBJ2-7; d_gene: NA; abundance: many; CDR3aa: CASSLATTGLYEQYF; CDR3nt: TGTGCCAGCAGCTTGGCGACGACAGGACTATACGAGCAGTACTTC
v_gene: TRBV10-3; j_gene: TRBJ2-1; d_gene: NA; abundance: many; CDR3aa: CAISEVNEQFF; CDR3nt: TGTGCCATCAGTGAAGTTAATGAGCAGTTCTTC
v_gene: TRBV12-3/TRBV12-4; j_gene: TRBJ1-3; d_gene: NA; abundance: many; CDR3aa: CASSRGNTIYF; CDR3nt: TGTGCCAGCAGTCGGGGGAACACCATATATTTT
v_gene: TRBV7-2; j_gene: TRBJ1-1; d_gene: NA; abundance: many; CDR3aa: CASSDAFEAFF; CDR3nt: TGTGCCAGCAGCGACGCCTTTGAAGCTTTCTTT
v_gene: TRBV5-6; j_gene: TRBJ1-1; d_gene: NA; abundance: many; CDR3aa: CASSRSGRGWKSNTEAFF; CDR3nt: TGTGCCAGCAGCCGCTCGGGACGCGGTTGGAAATCGAACACTGAAGCTTTCTTT
v_gene: TRBV12-3/TRBV12-4; j_gene: TRBJ1-1; d_gene: NA; abundance: many; CDR3aa: CASSSSAGWAFF; CDR3nt: TGTGCCAGCAGTTCTTCAGCAGGGTGGGCTTTCTTT
v_gene: TRBV9; j_gene: TRBJ1-6; d_gene: TRBD1; abundance: many; CDR3aa: CASTGQGNSPLHF; CDR3nt: TGTGCCAGCACGGGACAGGGCAATTCACCCCTCCACTTT
v_gene: TRBV29-1; j_gene: TRBJ1-2; d_gene: NA; abundance: many; CDR3aa: CSVEFEYGYTF; CDR3nt: TGCAGCGTTGAATTCGAGTATGGCTACACCTTC
v_gene: TRBV20-1; j_gene: TRBJ1-3; d_gene: NA; abundance: many; CDR3aa: CSARGGASGNTIYF; CDR3nt: TGCAGTGCTAGAGGGGGGGCAAGTGGAAACACCATATATTTT
v_gene: TRBV20-1; j_gene: TRBJ2-3; d_gene: NA; abundance: many; CDR3aa: CSALQAPASTDTQYF; CDR3nt: TGCAGTGCACTGCAGGCACCCGCTAGCACAGATACGCAGTATTTT
v_gene: TRBV4-1; j_gene: TRBJ1-2; d_gene: NA; abundance: many; CDR3aa: CASSQGRRVGNYGYTF; CDR3nt: TGCGCCAGCAGCCAAGGCAGGAGGGTTGGTAACTATGGCTACACCTTC
v_gene: TRBV14; j_gene: TRBJ1-3; d_gene: NA; abundance: few; CDR3aa: CASRKANTIYF; CDR3nt: TGTGCCAGCAGAAAAGCAAACACCATATATTTT
v_gene: TRBV5-6; j_gene: TRBJ1-4; d_gene: NA; abundance: many; CDR3aa: CASSRGRGREKLFF; CDR3nt: TGTGCCAGCAGCCGTGGCAGGGGTCGGGAAAAACTGTTTTTT
v_gene: TRBV29-1; j_gene: TRBJ1-1; d_gene: TRBD1; abundance: many; CDR3aa: CSVSTGEAEAFF; CDR3nt: TGCAGCGTTTCGACAGGGGAGGCTGAAGCTTTCTTT
v_gene: TRBV29-1; j_gene: TRBJ2-7; d_gene: NA; abundance: NA; CDR3aa: CSVEKSGQEQYF; CDR3nt: TGCAGCGTTGAAAAGTCTGGACAGGAGCAGTACTTC
v_gene: TRBV7-9; j_gene: TRBJ2-1; d_gene: NA; abundance: NA; CDR3aa: CASSLGMPRDEQFF; CDR3nt: TGTGCCAGCAGCCTAGGGATGCCCCGGGATGAGCAGTTCTTC
v_gene: TRBV27; j_gene: TRBJ2-6; d_gene: NA; abundance: many; CDR3aa: CASSTGGSGANVLTF; CDR3nt: TGTGCCAGCAGTACCGGTGGCTCTGGGGCCAACGTCCTGACTTTC
v_gene: TRBV7-9; j_gene: TRBJ2-7; d_gene: NA; abundance: many; CDR3aa: CASSLAGINEQYF; CDR3nt: TGTGCCAGCAGCTTAGCGGGAATCAACGAGCAGTACTTC
v_gene: TRBV28; j_gene: TRBJ1-3; d_gene: NA; abundance: NA; CDR3aa: CACQSTGRKTIYF; CDR3nt: TGTGCCTGTCAATCGACAGGAAGAAAAACCATATATTTT
v_gene: TRBV6-5; j_gene: TRBJ1-1; d_gene: NA; abundance: many; CDR3aa: CASSSSPGYTEAFF; CDR3nt: TGTGCCAGCAGCTCCTCTCCGGGGTACACTGAAGCTTTCTTT
v_gene: TRBV20-1; j_gene: TRBJ1-6; d_gene: NA; abundance: NA; CDR3aa: CSARRVAGGSPLNF; CDR3nt: NA
v_gene: TRBV7-2; j_gene: TRBJ2-5; d_gene: TRBD2; abundance: many; CDR3aa: CASSRGSGETQYF; CDR3nt: TGTGCCAGCAGCCGCGGGAGTGGTGAGACCCAGTACTTC
v_gene: TRBV20-1; j_gene: TRBJ1-1; d_gene: TRBD1; abundance: many; CDR3aa: CSADRENTEAFF; CDR3nt: TGCAGTGCTGACAGGGAGAACACTGAAGCTTTCTTT
v_gene: TRBV19; j_gene: TRBJ1-2; d_gene: NA; abundance: few; CDR3aa: CASSSTTELYGYTF; CDR3nt: TGTGCCAGTAGTTCCACGACAGAACTCTATGGCTACACCTTC
v_gene: TRBV20-1; j_gene: TRBJ2-1; d_gene: TRBD1; abundance: many; CDR3aa: CSAREGSGTGDYNEQFF; CDR3nt: TGCAGTGCTAGAGAGGGTTCCGGGACAGGGGACTACAATGAGCAGTTCTTC